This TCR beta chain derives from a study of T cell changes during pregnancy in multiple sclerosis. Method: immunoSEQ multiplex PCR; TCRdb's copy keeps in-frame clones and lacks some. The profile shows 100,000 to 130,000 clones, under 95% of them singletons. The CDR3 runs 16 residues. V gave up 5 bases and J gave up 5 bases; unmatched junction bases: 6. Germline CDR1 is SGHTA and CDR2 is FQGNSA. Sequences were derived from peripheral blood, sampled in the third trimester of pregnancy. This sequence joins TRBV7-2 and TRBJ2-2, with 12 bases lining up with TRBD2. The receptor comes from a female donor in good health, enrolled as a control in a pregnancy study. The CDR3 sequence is CASSRTSGASTGELFF. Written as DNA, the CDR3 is TGTGCCAGCAGCAGGACTAGCGGGGCCTCTACCGGGGAGCTGTTTTTT.